The clone carrying this T cell receptor beta chain has a count of ten or more. Its antigen is undetermined. This entry belongs to a study of immune heterogeneity within non-small cell lung tumors. Study details: The composition of the tumors was 4 squamous cell carcinomas, under twelve non-squamous carcinomas and 1 not otherwise specified. Study-level findings and limits: Identical dominant CDR3 beta clonotypes showed recurrence across tumor sites within a patient, and site-unique high-frequency clones were also present. T-cell clonality in a given local region correlated moderately yet significantly with the local tumor mutational burden (R approximately 0.35).

The authors used approximately 600 ng of bulk tumor genomic DNA per sample as template. Several biopsies per primary tumor, spaced far apart, were taken during surgery. Enrolled individuals presented with untreated, newly diagnosed non-small cell lung cancer and received curative surgery. V lost 6 bases, J lost 8 bases, and 13 bases lay in between. This CDR3 comprises 12 residues. Germline CDR1 reads MNHEY; CDR2 reads SMNVEV (reference sequence). It was a multiplex PCR that amplified TCR beta CDR3, with 32 V and 13 J primers. TCRdb reanalysed the multiplex PCR reads using MiXCR and keeps one entry per CDR3 protein. The data hold approximately 29,000 distinct CDR3 sequences, with 25% to 30% observed a single time.

The sample was lung tumor tissue. The TCR originated in a man aged 35-49 years with non-small cell lung cancer. V and J are TRBV27 and TRBJ1-2; D is unclear. CDR3 sequence reads: CASRDGRGGYTF. The CDR3 bases are TGTGCCAGCAGGGACGGCCGAGGGGGCTACACCTTC.